Below, 27 T cell receptor beta chains from the same sample are listed, as sequenced in a study of blood T cells in healthy people across ages. With a J-beta primer mix and a sample-barcoded 5' primer, a second PCR ran about 6 to 11 cycles. TCRdb redid the calling of the 5' RACE reads with MiXCR, one entry per CDR3 protein. The repertoire consists of 890,000 or so distinct CDR3 sequences, with 62% occurring once and the leading ten covering around 30%. The sample consisted of blood. These receptors came from a man aged 30-40 years in good health.

J is TRBJ2-2 and V is TRBV9, with D perhaps TRBD2 (6 bases). The V gene's germline CDR1 is SGDLS and CDR2 YYNGEE. V shed 0 bases and J shed 4 bases, with 7 bases lying between them. The CDR3 consists of 14 residues. The CDR3 protein is CASSVGGVTGELFF. CDR3 bases: TGTGCCAGCAGCGTAGGCGGGGTCACCGGGGAGCTGTTTTTT.

The chain carries TRBV28 and TRBJ2-5; 9 positions match TRBD2. This CDR3 is built from 14 residues. Germline values: CDR1 MDHEN, CDR2 SYDVKM. After removal of 5 bases from V and 3 bases from J, the junction contained 4 bases not matched to a gene. CDR3 sequence reads: CASSAAGGKETQYF. Written as DNA, the CDR3 is TGTGCCAGCAGTGCCGCGGGGGGGAAAGAGACCCAGTACTTC.

V and J are TRBV7-9 and TRBJ2-3, with D unclear. The CDR3 is 17 residues long. In germline, CDR1 is SEHNR, CDR2 FQNEAQ (reference sequence). Between the trimmed V and J ends, which lost 5 bases and 3 bases, there was a span of 21 bases. CDR3 loop: CASSPEKVGWLTDTQYF. The DNA for the CDR3 is TGTGCCAGCAGCCCCGAAAAGGTCGGCTGGTTAACAGATACGCAGTATTTT.

The V gene is TRBV6-5, the J gene TRBJ2-3, with unresolved D. In germline, CDR1 is MNHEY, CDR2 SVGAGI. Trimming left V 0 bases short and J 3 bases short, with 13 bases between. This CDR3 is built from 16 residues. CDR3 amino acids: CASSYSMTRSTDTQYF. CDR3 bases: TGTGCCAGCAGTTACTCGATGACAAGGAGTACAGATACGCAGTATTTT.

The V call is TRBV6-2 or TRBV6-3, the J call TRBJ2-1, with unresolved D. The CDR3 is 12 residues long. CDR1 is MNHEY and CDR2 is SVGEGT in the germline V gene. The V end lost 2 bases, the J end lost 10 bases, and 9 bases lay between the germline ends. The CDR3 is CASSYQLGEQFF. CDR3 coding DNA: TGTGCCAGCAGTTACCAGTTGGGAGAGCAGTTCTTC.

For this clonotype: Germline and junction disagree at one end, which may indicate a read error. The chain employs TRBV14 and TRBJ1-4, with D uncertain. CDR1 is SGHDN and CDR2 is FVKESK in the germline V gene. There are 12 residues in the CDR3. The CDR3 DNA reads as TGCGCCAGCAGCCAAGATGGGAGGGAATTGTTTTTT. Residues: CASSQDGRELFF.

The V and J genes are TRBV7-3 and TRBJ2-3; 9 bases line up with TRBD2. CDR1 and CDR2 from the germline V gene are SGHTA and FQGTGA. J was trimmed by 4 bases and V by 5 bases; bases with no gene match: 4. This CDR3 region has 14 residues. Written as DNA, the CDR3 is TGTGCCAGCAGCCATCTAGCGGGGTCAGATACGCAGTATTTT. Amino acid sequence: CASSHLAGSDTQYF.

V is TRBV2 and J is TRBJ2-3, with a possible D match to TRBD2 (6 bases). Trimming left V 3 bases short and J 3 bases short, with 13 bases between. The CDR3 has 15 amino acids. Germline CDR1 SNHLY, CDR2 FYNNEI. For the CDR3, the DNA is TGTGCCAGCAGTGAGGAGGGGATGGCGACAGATACGCAGTATTTT. It yields the protein CASSEEGMATDTQYF.

The CDR3 sequence: CATHTTMGLPDTQYF. In DNA form, the CDR3 reads TGTGCCACGCATACCACAATGGGTCTTCCAGATACGCAGTATTTT. This chain connects TRBV15 to TRBJ2-3, with D unclear. Trimming stripped 9 bases from V and 4 bases from J, with 20 bases between. The CDR3 extends over 15 amino acids. Germline CDR1 reads LNHNV; CDR2 reads YYDKDF (reference sequence). Full variable domain (outside the CDR3, taken from reference TRBV15 and TRBJ2-3): DAMVIQNPRYQVTQFGKPVTLSCSQTLNHNVMYWYQQKSSQAPKLLFHYYDKDFNNEADTPDNFQSRRPNTSFCFLDIRSPGLGDTAMYLCATHTTMGLPDTQYFGPGTRLTVL.

V and J are TRBV7-2 and TRBJ1-2; unclear D gene. Germline values: CDR1 SGHTA, CDR2 FQGNSA. V was clipped by 3 bases and J by 1 base, with 9 bases between them. The length of the CDR3 is 14 residues. The CDR3 is CASSFQFFNYGYTF. CDR3 bases: TGTGCCAGCAGCTTTCAGTTTTTTAACTATGGCTACACCTTC.

The chain has TRBV7-2 and TRBJ2-7; 10 nucleotides agree with TRBD2. The CDR3 has 17 amino acids. Germline CDR1 SGHTA, CDR2 FQGNSA. J lost 5 bases, V lost 2 bases, and 12 bases had no gene match. CDR3 sequence: CASSLRQRGGAFDEQYF. The CDR3 DNA sequence: TGTGCCAGCAGCTTACGTCAGCGGGGGGGCGCCTTCGACGAGCAGTACTTC.

The rearrangement joins TRBV9 to TRBJ1-5; D is ambiguous. Germline CDR1 and CDR2: SGDLS and YYNGEE. Trimming cost V 4 bases and J 3 bases, with 11 bases left between them. The CDR3 is made up of 14 amino acids. As DNA, the CDR3 is TGTGCCAGCAGCACCGCAGGTACCAATCAGCCCCAGCATTTT. Residues: CASSTAGTNQPQHF.

The rearrangement links TRBV12-3 or TRBV12-4 to TRBJ1-6; D is ambiguous. Trimming pared 9 bases from V and 0 bases from J, leaving 9 bases between. The CDR3 is 14 amino acids. CDR3 loop: CASGVGSYNSPLHF. Here the CDR3 DNA reads TGTGCCAGTGGGGTGGGCTCCTATAATTCACCCCTCCACTTT.

V gene TRBV6-2 or TRBV6-3 combines with J gene TRBJ1-1, with D uncertain. The CDR3 has 12 residues. Looked up from germline, CDR1 is MNHEY and CDR2 is SVGEGT. V lost 6 bases, J lost 4 bases, and 9 bases lay in between. The CDR3 is CASSEVLTEAFF. The CDR3 region has the DNA TGTGCCAGCAGCGAGGTCCTCACTGAAGCTTTCTTT.

The chain employs TRBV18 and TRBJ2-1; 8 bases match TRBD2. J was trimmed by 9 bases and V by 4 bases; bases with no gene match: 11. CDR3 length: 15 residues. Germline CDR1 KGHSH, CDR2 LQKENI. The CDR3, as DNA: TGTGCCAGCTCACTGGGCCAGCGGGGGATGAGTGAGCAGTTCTTC. Its protein is CASSLGQRGMSEQFF.

The chain links TRBV12-3 or TRBV12-4 to TRBJ2-5; possibly TRBD1 or TRBD2 for D (5 bases each). The CDR3 has 14 residues. The V gene lost 7 bases and the J gene lost 1 base, with 13 bases spanning the gap. The CDR3 region is CASTVGRFQETQYF. DNA of the CDR3: TGTGCCAGCACCGTGGGACGGTTCCAAGAGACCCAGTACTTC.

This sequence joins TRBV15 and TRBJ2-3; 7 bases map to TRBD1. Germline V gene lookup returns CDR1 LNHNV and CDR2 YYDKDF (reference sequence). The V gene end was trimmed by 1 base and the J gene end by 6 bases; junction bases not matched to a gene: 7. The CDR3 is 15 amino acids. The DNA for the CDR3 is TGTGCCACCAGCAGAGCGACAGGGTGGGAGGATACGCAGTATTTT. Translation: CATSRATGWEDTQYF. Using reference TRBV15 and TRBJ2-3 for the parts outside the CDR3, the full variable domain is DAMVIQNPRYQVTQFGKPVTLSCSQTLNHNVMYWYQQKSSQAPKLLFHYYDKDFNNEADTPDNFQSRRPNTSFCFLDIRSPGLGDTAMYLCATSRATGWEDTQYFGPGTRLTVL.

This clonotype has a handful of counts. The chain uses TRBV29-1 and TRBJ2-3; 9 bases agree with TRBD1. V trimming: 0 bases; J trimming: 0 bases; junction bases outside the gene matches: 10. Per germline, CDR1 SQVTM and CDR2 ANQGSEA. The CDR3 is 18 residues long. In DNA form, the CDR3 reads TGCAGCGTTGAAGATAGGGGGACAGGGAGGGAGAGCACAGATACGCAGTATTTT. Protein: CSVEDRGTGRESTDTQYF.

The chain employs TRBV2 and TRBJ1-5; TRBD1 might be the D (5 bases). Per germline, CDR1 SNHLY and CDR2 FYNNEI. The V end lost 8 bases, the J end lost 7 bases, and 24 bases lay between the germline ends. There are 16 residues in the CDR3. The CDR3 here is CASQDLGQGWGQPQHF. CDR3 DNA: TGTGCCAGCCAGGATCTGGGGCAGGGATGGGGACAGCCCCAGCATTTT.

The count of this clonotype is one. The rearrangement joins TRBV10-3 to TRBJ1-1; no clear D gene. The CDR3 totals 14 residues. V lost 2 bases and J 4 bases, leaving 11 bases between the germline ends. CDR1 is ENHRY, CDR2 SYGVKD, per germline. The CDR3 DNA reads TGTGCCATCAGTGAGCTCTCCGGTAGCACTGAAGCTTTCTTT. This gives the protein CAISELSGSTEAFF.

This clonotype appeared a single time. V usage is TRBV7-2 and J usage is TRBJ2-4; 9 bases align to TRBD2. With the DNA end fitting TRBJ2-5 better, the J assignment may be wrong. Germline V gives CDR1 SGHTA, CDR2 FQGNSA. The CDR3 has 15 amino acids. Here the CDR3 reads CASSFQRGEEETQYF. Written as DNA, the CDR3 is TGTGCCAGCAGCTTCCAGCGGGGGGAGGAGGAGACCCAGTACTTC.

V is TRBV7-2 and J is TRBJ2-3; 8 bases are shared with TRBD2. The CDR3 runs 15 residues. V was clipped by 5 bases and J by 3 bases; unmatched bases: 7. In germline, CDR1 is SGHTA, CDR2 FQGNSA. CDR3 amino acids: CASSPDSGATDTQYF. Written as DNA, the CDR3 is TGTGCCAGCAGCCCTGATAGCGGGGCGACAGATACGCAGTATTTT.

This clonotype was recorded a few times. The chain is built from TRBV7-3 and TRBJ2-1, with D perhaps matching TRBD1 (5 bases). Germline V gives CDR1 SGHTA, CDR2 FQGTGA. The V gene lost 2 bases and the J gene lost 5 bases, with 13 bases spanning the gap. This CDR3 is built from 15 residues. The CDR3 region is CASSLPGLGDNEQFF. In DNA, the CDR3 is TGTGCCAGCAGCTTACCAGGGTTGGGTGACAATGAGCAGTTCTTC.

This chain connects TRBV4-3 to TRBJ1-2, with D uncertain. The CDR3 spans 14 residues. Germline loops: CDR1 LGHNA, CDR2 YSLEER. Trimming shortened V by 0 bases and J by 4 bases, and 9 bases separated the two germline ends. CDR3 nucleotides: TGCGCCAGCAGCCAAGAAGGTGTGGGCTATGGCTACACCTTC. It codes for CASSQEGVGYGYTF.

The chain links TRBV10-3 to TRBJ1-6, with D hard to call. Per germline, CDR1 ENHRY and CDR2 SYGVKD. V was shortened by 3 bases and J by 12 bases, with 9 bases between the two germline ends. The CDR3 is 12 amino acids. The CDR3, as DNA: TGTGCCATCAGTGACAGAGACGGACCCCTCCACTTT. This codes for CAISDRDGPLHF.

The chain has TRBV10-3 and TRBJ1-6, with D hard to call. Per germline, CDR1 ENHRY and CDR2 SYGVKD. The ends were cut back, 8 bases at V and 5 bases at J, with 10 bases in the middle. The CDR3 runs to 13 residues. CDR3 loop: CAIGRTNNSPLHF. The CDR3 DNA follows: TGTGCCATCGGGAGGACTAATAATTCACCCCTCCACTTT.

The chain combines TRBV14 with TRBJ1-2; 8 bases fit TRBD1. The junction had 8 bases not matched to a gene; V was cut back by 1 base and J by 7 bases. The CDR3 runs to 15 residues. The germline V gene has CDR1 SGHDN and CDR2 FVKESK. DNA of the CDR3: TGTGCCAGCAGCCAAGGGCCAGGGGGCTGGACTGGCTACACCTTC. Translated: CASSQGPGGWTGYTF.